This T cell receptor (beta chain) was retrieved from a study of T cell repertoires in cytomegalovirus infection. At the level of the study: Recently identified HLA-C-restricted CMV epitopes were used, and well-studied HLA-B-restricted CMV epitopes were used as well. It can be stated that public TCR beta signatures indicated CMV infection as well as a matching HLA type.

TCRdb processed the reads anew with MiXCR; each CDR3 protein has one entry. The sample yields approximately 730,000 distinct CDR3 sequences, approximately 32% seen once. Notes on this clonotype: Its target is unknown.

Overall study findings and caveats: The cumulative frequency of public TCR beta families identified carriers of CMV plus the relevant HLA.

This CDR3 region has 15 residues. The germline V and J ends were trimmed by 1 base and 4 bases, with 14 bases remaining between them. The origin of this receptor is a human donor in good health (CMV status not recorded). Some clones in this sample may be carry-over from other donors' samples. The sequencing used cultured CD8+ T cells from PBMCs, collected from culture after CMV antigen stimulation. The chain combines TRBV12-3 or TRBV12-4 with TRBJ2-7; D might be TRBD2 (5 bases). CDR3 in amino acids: CASSLVEAERYEQYF. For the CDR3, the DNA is TGTGCCAGCAGTTTAGTTGAAGCGGAGAGATACGAGCAGTACTTC.